This T cell receptor (beta chain) was identified in a study of early T cells in non-severe SARS-CoV-2 infection. MiXCR was run by TCRdb on the 5' RACE reads, yielding one entry per CDR3 protein. This repertoire shows around 80,000 distinct CDR3 sequences, approximately 10% found once; its top ten account for approximately 12%. This clonotype was picked up a small number of times. It is unclear where the CDR3 begins or ends on the DNA, so no DNA is shown, and the CDR3 is as TCRdb lists it. Per the germline V gene, CDR1 is DFQATT and CDR2 is SNEGSKA (reference sequence). The CDR3 has 13 amino acids, counting both end residues.

The sequence was collected from an adult who was a healthcare worker with PCR-confirmed SARS-CoV-2 infection or an uninfected control (not recorded which). Sequencing used whole blood, obtained at baseline. The rearrangement joins TRBV20-1 to TRBJ1-3; the table's D call, TRBD1, has no DNA check behind it. The CDR3: CSAREVGGGTDNF.